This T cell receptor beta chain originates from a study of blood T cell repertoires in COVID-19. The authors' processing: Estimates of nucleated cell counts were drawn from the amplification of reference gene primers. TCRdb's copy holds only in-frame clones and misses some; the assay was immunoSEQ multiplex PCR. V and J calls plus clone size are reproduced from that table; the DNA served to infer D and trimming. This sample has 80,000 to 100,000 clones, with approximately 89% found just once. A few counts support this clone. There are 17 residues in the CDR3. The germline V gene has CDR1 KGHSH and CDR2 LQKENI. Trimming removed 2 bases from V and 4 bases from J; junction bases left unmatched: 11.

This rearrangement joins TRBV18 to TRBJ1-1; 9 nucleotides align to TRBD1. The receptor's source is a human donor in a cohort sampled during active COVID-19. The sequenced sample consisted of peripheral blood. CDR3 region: CASSPALQGAGGTEAFF. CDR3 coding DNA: TGTGCCAGCTCACCAGCCTTACAGGGGGCGGGGGGCACTGAAGCTTTCTTT.